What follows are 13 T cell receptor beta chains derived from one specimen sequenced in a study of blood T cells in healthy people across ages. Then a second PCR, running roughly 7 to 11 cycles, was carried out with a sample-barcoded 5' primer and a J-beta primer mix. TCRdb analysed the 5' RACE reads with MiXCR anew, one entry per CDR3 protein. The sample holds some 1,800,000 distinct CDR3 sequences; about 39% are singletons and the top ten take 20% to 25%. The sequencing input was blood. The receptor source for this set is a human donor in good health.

The DNA of the CDR3 is TGCAGCGTTGATAGGGGGTTCGCCCCATATCGGGAGCAGTTCTTC. Protein product: CSVDRGFAPYREQFF. The V gene is TRBV29-1, the J gene TRBJ2-1, with TRBD1 as a possible D gene (6 bases). This CDR3 is 15 amino acids long. Germline V gives CDR1 SQVTM, CDR2 ANQGSEA. Trimming removed 3 bases at V and 10 bases at J, with 22 bases between.

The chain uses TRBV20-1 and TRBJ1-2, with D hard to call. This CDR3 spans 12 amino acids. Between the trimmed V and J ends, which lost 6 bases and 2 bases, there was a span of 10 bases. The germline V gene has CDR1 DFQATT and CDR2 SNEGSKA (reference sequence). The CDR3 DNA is TGCAGTGCAAATAACAGAAACTATGGCTACACCTTC. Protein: CSANNRNYGYTF.

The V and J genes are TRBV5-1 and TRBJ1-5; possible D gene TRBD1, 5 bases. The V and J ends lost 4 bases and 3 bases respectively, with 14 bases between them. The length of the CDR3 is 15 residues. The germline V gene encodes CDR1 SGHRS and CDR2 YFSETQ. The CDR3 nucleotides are TGCGCCAGCAGCCAAACCGCCGGGGCCAATCAGCCCCAGCATTTT. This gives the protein CASSQTAGANQPQHF.

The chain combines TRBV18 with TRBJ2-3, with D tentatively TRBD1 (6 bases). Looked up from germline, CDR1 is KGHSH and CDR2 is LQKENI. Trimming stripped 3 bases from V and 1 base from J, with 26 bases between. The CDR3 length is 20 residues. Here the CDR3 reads CASSPLAGVDSPHGTDTQYF. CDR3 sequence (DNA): TGTGCCAGCTCACCCCTGGCAGGGGTGGACAGCCCCCATGGCACAGATACGCAGTATTTT. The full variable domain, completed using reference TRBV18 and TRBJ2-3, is NAGVMQNPRHLVRRRGQEARLRCSPMKGHSHVYWYRQLPEEGLKFMVYLQKENIIDESGMPKERFSAEFPKEGPSILRIQQVVRGDSAAYFCASSPLAGVDSPHGTDTQYFGPGTRLTVL.

The CDR3 bases are TGTGCCAGCATTCCAGCCGTACCGAATTATACGCAGTATTTT. Amino acids: CASIPAVPNYTQYF. V gene TRBV12-3 or TRBV12-4 combines with J gene TRBJ2-3; D call uncertain. The CDR3 is 14 residues long. V lost 7 bases, J lost 7 bases, and 18 bases lay in between.

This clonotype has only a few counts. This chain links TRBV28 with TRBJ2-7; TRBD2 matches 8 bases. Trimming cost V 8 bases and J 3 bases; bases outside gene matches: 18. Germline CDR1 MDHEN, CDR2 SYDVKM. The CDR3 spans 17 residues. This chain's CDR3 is CASLPGLGRPGVYEQYF. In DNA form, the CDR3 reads TGTGCCAGCCTTCCGGGACTAGGGCGCCCGGGGGTCTACGAGCAGTACTTC.

The CDR3 protein is CASWGPPNEQFF. DNA for the CDR3: TGTGCCAGCTGGGGACCGCCCAATGAGCAGTTCTTC. V usage is TRBV2 and J usage is TRBJ2-1; the D gene could be TRBD1 or TRBD2 (5 bases each). The CDR3 spans 12 residues. Trimming removed 8 bases from V and 6 bases from J, with 11 bases in between. Germline loops: CDR1 SNHLY, CDR2 FYNNEI.

CDR3 DNA: TGTGCCAGCAGCCAGGGTCTAACTAGCGGGGAAGAGCAGTTCTTC. Amino acids: CASSQGLTSGEEQFF. The chain couples TRBV14 to TRBJ2-1; 10 nucleotides align to TRBD2. V lost 3 bases to trimming and J lost 10 bases; unmatched junction nucleotides: 9. The germline V gene encodes CDR1 SGHDN and CDR2 FVKESK. The CDR3 runs 15 residues.

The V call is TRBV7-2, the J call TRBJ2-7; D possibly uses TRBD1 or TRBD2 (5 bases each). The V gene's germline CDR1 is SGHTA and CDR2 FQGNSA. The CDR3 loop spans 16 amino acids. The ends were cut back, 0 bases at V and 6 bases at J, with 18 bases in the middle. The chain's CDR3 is CASSLAPGPGTREQYF. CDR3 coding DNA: TGTGCCAGCAGCTTAGCGCCGGGTCCCGGGACCCGCGAGCAGTACTTC.

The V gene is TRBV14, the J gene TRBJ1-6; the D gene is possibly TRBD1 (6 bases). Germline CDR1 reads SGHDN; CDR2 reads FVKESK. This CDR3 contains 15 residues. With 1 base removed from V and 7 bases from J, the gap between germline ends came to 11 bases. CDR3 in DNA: TGTGCCAGCAGCCAAGCCCTCAGGGGAAATTCACCCCTCCACTTT. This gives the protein CASSQALRGNSPLHF.

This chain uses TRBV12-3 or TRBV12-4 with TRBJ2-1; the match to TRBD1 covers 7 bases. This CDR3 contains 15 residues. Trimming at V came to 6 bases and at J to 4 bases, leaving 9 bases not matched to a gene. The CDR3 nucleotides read TGTGCCAGCAGCGCCCCGGACAGGCCTTACAATGAGCAGTTCTTC. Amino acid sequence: CASSAPDRPYNEQFF.

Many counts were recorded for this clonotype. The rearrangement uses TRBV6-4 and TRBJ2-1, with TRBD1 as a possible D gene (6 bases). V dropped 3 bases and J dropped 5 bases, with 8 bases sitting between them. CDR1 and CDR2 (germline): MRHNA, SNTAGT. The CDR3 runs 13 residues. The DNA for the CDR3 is TGTGCCAGCAGTGAAGGGACACACAATGAGCAGTTCTTC. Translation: CASSEGTHNEQFF.

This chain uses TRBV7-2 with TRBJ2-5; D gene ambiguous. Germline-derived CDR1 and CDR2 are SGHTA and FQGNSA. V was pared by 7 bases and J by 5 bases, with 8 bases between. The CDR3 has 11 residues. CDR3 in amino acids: CASTPRETQYF. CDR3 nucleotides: TGTGCCAGCACCCCTCGGGAGACCCAGTACTTC.